A single T cell receptor (beta chain) is shown here with its context. This sample was taken from a study of shared clonotypes between healthy human individuals. Study-level information: The donors, a couple of women and a few men, were aged 18 to 49.

Per the germline V gene, CDR1 is SGHNT and CDR2 is YYREEE (reference sequence). The CDR3 is 16 residues long. V lost 2 bases and J 6 bases, leaving 18 bases between the germline ends. Using immunoSEQ multiplex PCR, the repertoire was profiled, and TCRdb retains in-frame clones only, with some absent. The table includes 850,000 to 1,200,000 clones, about 76% detected once. This TCR came from a man aged 18 to 29 in good health. V and J are TRBV5-4 and TRBJ2-1; the D call may be TRBD1 or TRBD2 (6 bases each). Sequenced sample: memory CD4+ T cells sorted from blood. Subset here: CD45RA-negative fraction. CDR3 DNA: TGTGCCAGCAGCTTAACGGGGGCTGCGGGAACCAATGAGCAGTTCTTC. This sequence encodes CASSLTGAAGTNEQFF. Together with reference TRBV5-4 and TRBJ2-1, the CDR3 gives the full variable domain: ETGVTQSPTHLIKTRGQQVTLRCSSQSGHNTVSWYQQALGQGPQFIFQYYREEENGRGNFPPRFSGLQFPNYSSELNVNALELDDSALYLCASSLTGAAGTNEQFFGPGTRLTVL.